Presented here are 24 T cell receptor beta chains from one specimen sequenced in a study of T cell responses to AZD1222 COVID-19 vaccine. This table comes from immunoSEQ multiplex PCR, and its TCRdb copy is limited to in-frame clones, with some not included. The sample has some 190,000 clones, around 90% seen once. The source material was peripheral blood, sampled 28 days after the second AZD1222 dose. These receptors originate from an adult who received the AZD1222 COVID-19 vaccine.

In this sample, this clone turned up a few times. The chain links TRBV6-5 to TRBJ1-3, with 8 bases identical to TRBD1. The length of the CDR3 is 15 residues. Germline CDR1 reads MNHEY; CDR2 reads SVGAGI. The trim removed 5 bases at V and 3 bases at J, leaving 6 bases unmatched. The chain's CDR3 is CASSPDRANGNTIYF. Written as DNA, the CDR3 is TGTGCCAGCAGTCCGGACAGGGCTAATGGAAACACCATATATTTT.

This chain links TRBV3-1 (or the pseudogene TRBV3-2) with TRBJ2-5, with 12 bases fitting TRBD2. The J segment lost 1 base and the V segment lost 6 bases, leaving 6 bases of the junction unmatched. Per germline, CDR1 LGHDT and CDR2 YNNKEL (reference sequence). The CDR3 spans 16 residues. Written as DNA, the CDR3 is TGTGCCAGCAGAATGGGACTAGCGGGTTTCCAAGAGACCCAGTACTTC. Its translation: CASRMGLAGFQETQYF.

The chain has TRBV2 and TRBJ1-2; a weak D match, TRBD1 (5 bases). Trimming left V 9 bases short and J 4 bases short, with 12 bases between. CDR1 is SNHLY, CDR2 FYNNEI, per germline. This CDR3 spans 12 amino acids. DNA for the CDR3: TGTGCCAGTGGAGACAGCCCCTATGGCTACACCTTC. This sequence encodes CASGDSPYGYTF.

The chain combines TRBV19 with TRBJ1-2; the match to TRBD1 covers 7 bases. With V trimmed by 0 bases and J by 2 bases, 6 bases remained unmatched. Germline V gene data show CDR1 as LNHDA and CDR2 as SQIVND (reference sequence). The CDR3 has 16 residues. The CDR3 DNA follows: TGTGCCAGTAGTATAGATCGGTCAGGGGGAAACTATGGCTACACCTTC. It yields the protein CASSIDRSGGNYGYTF.

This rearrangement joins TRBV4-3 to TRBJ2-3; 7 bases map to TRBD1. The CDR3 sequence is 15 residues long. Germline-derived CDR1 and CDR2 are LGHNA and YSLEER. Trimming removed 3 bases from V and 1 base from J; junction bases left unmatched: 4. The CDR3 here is CASSHSGQGTDTQYF. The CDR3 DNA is TGCGCCAGCAGCCACAGCGGACAGGGCACAGATACGCAGTATTTT.

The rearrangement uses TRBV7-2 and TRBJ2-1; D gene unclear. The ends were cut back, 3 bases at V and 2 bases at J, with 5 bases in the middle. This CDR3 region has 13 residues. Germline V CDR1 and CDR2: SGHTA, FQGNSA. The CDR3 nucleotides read TGTGCCAGCAGCTTCAGTACCTACAATGAGCAGTTCTTC. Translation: CASSFSTYNEQFF.

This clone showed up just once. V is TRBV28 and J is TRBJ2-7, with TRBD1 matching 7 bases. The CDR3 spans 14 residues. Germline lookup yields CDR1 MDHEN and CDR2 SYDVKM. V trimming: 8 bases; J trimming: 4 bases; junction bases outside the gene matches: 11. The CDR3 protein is CASGLVGGAYEQYF. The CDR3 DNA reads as TGTGCCAGCGGTCTAGTAGGGGGCGCGTACGAGCAGTACTTC.

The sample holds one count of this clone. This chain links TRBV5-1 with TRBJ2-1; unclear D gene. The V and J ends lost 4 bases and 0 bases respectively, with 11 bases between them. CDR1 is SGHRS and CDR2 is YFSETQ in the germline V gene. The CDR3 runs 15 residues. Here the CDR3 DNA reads TGCGCCAGCAGCCTGCTAACAAGCTCCTACAATGAGCAGTTCTTC. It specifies CASSLLTSSYNEQFF.

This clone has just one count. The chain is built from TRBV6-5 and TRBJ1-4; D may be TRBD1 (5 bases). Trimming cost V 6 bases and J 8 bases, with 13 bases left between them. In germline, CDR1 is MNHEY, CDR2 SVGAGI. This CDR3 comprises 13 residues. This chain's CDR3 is CASRTGESEKLFF. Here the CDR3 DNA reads TGTGCCAGCAGAACGGGGGAGAGCGAAAAACTGTTTTTT.

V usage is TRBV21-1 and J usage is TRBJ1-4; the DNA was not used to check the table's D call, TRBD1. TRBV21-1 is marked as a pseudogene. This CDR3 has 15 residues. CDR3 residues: CASSRLALVREKLFF. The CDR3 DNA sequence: TGTGCCAGCAGCCGTCTGGCCCTGGTTCGTGAAAAACTGTTTTTT.

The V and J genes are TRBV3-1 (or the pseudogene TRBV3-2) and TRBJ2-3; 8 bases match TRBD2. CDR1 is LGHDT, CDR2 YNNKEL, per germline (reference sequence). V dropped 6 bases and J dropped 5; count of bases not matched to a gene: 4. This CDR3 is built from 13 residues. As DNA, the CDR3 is TGTGCCAGCAGGCGGGAGGCGGAAGATACGCAGTATTTT. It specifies CASRREAEDTQYF.

In nucleotides, the CDR3 is TGTGCCAGCAGTTACTCGGTTTTACCGGGGGAGACCCAGTACTTC. Translating gives CASSYSVLPGETQYF. The chain has TRBV6-5 and TRBJ2-5, with TRBD2 as a possible D gene (5 bases). The CDR3 runs to 15 residues. The germline V gene has CDR1 MNHEY and CDR2 SVGAGI. Trimming took off 0 bases at V and 5 bases at J, with 13 bases between the two ends.

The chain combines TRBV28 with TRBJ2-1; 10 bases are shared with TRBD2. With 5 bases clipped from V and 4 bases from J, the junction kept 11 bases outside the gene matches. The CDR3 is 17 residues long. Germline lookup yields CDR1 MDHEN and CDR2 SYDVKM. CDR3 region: CASSVPGLAQSYNEQFF. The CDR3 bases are TGTGCCAGCAGTGTTCCGGGACTAGCGCAGAGTTACAATGAGCAGTTCTTC.

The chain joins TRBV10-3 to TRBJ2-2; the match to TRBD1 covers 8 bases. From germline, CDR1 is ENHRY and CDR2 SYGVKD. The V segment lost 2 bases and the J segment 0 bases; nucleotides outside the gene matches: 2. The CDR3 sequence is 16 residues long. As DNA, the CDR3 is TGTGCCATCAGTGAGCTGGGACAGGCGAACACCGGGGAGCTGTTTTTT. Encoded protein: CAISELGQANTGELFF.

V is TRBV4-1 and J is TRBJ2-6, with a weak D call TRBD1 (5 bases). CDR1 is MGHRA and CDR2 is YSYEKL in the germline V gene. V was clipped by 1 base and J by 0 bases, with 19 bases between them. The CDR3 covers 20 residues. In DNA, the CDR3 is TGCGCCAGCAGCCAAGCGAACGGTAGGGGCGTATCCTCTGGGGCCAACGTCCTGACTTTC. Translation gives CASSQANGRGVSSGANVLTF.

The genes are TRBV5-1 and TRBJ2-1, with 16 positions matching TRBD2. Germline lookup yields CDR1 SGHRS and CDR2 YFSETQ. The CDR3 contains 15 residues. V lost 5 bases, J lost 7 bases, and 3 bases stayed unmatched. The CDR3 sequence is CASRPGLAGGNEQFF. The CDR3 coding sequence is TGCGCCAGCAGGCCGGGACTAGCGGGAGGGAATGAGCAGTTCTTC.

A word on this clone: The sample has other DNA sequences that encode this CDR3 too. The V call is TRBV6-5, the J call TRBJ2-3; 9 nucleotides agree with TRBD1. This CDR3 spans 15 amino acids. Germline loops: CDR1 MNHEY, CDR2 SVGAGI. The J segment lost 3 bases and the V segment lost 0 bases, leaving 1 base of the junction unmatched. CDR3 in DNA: TGTGCCAGCAGTTACTCGGGACAGGGTACAGATACGCAGTATTTT. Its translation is CASSYSGQGTDTQYF.

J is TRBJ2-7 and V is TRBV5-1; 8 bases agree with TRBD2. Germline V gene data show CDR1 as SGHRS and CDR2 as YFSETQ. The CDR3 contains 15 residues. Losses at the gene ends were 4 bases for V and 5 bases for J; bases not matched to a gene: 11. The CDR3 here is CASSLGGAGVDEQYF. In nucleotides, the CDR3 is TGCGCCAGCAGCCTCGGGGGAGCGGGAGTAGACGAGCAGTACTTC.

The CDR3 protein is CASSPQRWSVEQYF. CDR3 bases: TGTGCCAGCAGCCCACAACGTTGGTCGGTCGAGCAGTACTTC. The chain carries TRBV27 and TRBJ2-7; D is unclear. The CDR3 covers 14 residues. Per germline, CDR1 MNHEY and CDR2 SMNVEV (reference sequence). V was cut by 6 bases and J by 6 bases, with 18 bases left in between.

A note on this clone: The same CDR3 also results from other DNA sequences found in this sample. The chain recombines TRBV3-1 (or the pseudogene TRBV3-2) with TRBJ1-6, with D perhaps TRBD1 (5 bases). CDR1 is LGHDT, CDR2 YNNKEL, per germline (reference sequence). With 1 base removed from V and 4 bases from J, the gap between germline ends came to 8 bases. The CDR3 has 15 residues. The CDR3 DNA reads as TGTGCCAGCAGCCAAGGTCAGGGTTATAATTCACCCCTCCACTTT. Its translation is CASSQGQGYNSPLHF.

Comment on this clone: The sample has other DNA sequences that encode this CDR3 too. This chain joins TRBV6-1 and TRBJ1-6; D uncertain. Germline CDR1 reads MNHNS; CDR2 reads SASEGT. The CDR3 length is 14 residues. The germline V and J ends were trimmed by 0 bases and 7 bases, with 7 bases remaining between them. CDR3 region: CASSEAPRNSPLHF. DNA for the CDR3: TGTGCCAGCAGTGAAGCTCCCCGGAATTCACCCCTCCACTTT.

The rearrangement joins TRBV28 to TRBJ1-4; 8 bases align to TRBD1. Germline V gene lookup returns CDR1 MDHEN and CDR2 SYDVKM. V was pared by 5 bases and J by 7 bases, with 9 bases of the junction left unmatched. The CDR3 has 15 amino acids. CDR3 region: CASSARTGSAEKLFF. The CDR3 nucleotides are TGTGCCAGCAGTGCAAGGACAGGGTCGGCTGAAAAACTGTTTTTT.

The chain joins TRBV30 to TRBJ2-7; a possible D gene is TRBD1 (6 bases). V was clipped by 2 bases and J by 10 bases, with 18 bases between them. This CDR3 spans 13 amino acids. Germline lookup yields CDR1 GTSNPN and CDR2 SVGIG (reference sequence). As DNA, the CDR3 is TGTGCCTGGAGTTTCGGTCAGCAGGGGAGTCAGTACTTC. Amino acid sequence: CAWSFGQQGSQYF.

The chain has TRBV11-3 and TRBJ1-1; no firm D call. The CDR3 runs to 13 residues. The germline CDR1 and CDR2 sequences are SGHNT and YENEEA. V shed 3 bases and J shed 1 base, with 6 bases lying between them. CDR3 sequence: CASSFVGNTEAFF. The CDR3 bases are TGTGCCAGCAGCTTTGTGGGGAACACTGAAGCTTTCTTT.